This T cell receptor beta chain is from a study of blood T cell repertoires in COVID-19. About the study: Material from acute and convalescent COVID-19 was sourced from the United States, Italy and Spain. From T cells, B-cell-depleted T cells, or PBMCs came the material, which was cDNA or gDNA.

As originally analysed: It was from reference gene primer amplification that nucleated cell counts were estimated. Profiled with immunoSEQ multiplex PCR; TCRdb holds only in-frame clones, not every one. V, J and clone size derive from that table, while D and trimming were established from the DNA sequence. The sample yields around 79,000 clones, about 88% seen once. V gave up 8 bases and J gave up 0 bases, with 18 bases separating them. The CDR3 consists of 16 residues. CDR1 is WNHNN, CDR2 SYGVQD, per germline (reference sequence). The sample was peripheral blood. The sequence came from a human donor in a cohort sampled during active COVID-19. The rearrangement joins TRBV10-1 to TRBJ2-3; D is unresolved. The CDR3 sequence: CASSLREAESTDTQYF. The CDR3 DNA is TGCGCCAGCTCCCTCAGAGAGGCGGAAAGCACAGATACGCAGTATTTT.